Following are 18 T cell receptor beta chains from one sample sequenced in a study of cytomegalovirus exposure and HLA in healthy donors. The PCR contained 60 Vbeta and 13 Jbeta primers. The assay was immunoSEQ multiplex PCR, and TCRdb's table has in-frame clones only and misses some. The sample lists 150,000 to 250,000 clones; 75% to 85% were seen once. Material for sequencing was PBMCs. The source is a woman aged 45-60 years in good health and CMV-seronegative.

The CDR3 is CASSLGGGLREYF. The CDR3 nucleotides read TGTGCCAGCAGTTTAGGTGGGGGGTTGAGGGAGTACTTC. This chain links TRBV28 with TRBJ2-7, with D possibly matching TRBD2 (6 bases). Trimming stripped 2 bases from V and 11 bases from J, with 16 bases between. In germline, CDR1 is MDHEN, CDR2 SYDVKM. The CDR3 contains 13 residues.

J is TRBJ2-1 and V is TRBV7-2; TRBD1 matches 7 bases. The CDR3 is 16 amino acids. Germline V gives CDR1 SGHTA, CDR2 FQGNSA. Losses at the gene ends were 5 bases for V and 9 bases for J; bases not matched to a gene: 16. CDR3 DNA: TGTGCCAGCAGCGTGCAACCGGGACAGCCTGGAAGTGAGCAGTTCTTC. It translates to CASSVQPGQPGSEQFF.

The chain couples TRBV27 to TRBJ1-1; tentatively, D is TRBD1 (5 bases). The CDR3 is 15 amino acids. CDR1 and CDR2 (germline): MNHEY, SMNVEV (reference sequence). Trimming pared 6 bases from V and 0 bases from J, leaving 14 bases between. CDR3 sequence (DNA): TGTGCCAGCAGGGGGGGGGTTCGGATGAACACTGAAGCTTTCTTT. This gives the protein CASRGGVRMNTEAFF.

This clone came up a few times. This sequence joins TRBV5-4 and TRBJ2-3; D may be TRBD2 (5 bases). Germline assignment: CDR1 SGHNT and CDR2 YYREEE (reference sequence). With 10 bases removed from V and 4 bases from J, the gap between germline ends came to 16 bases. The CDR3 runs 13 residues. This chain's CDR3 is CAWGAEAADTQYF. In nucleotides, the CDR3 is TGTGCCTGGGGAGCGGAGGCGGCAGATACGCAGTATTTT. The whole variable domain, filled in from reference TRBV5-4 and TRBJ2-3, reads ETGVTQSPTHLIKTRGQQVTLRCSSQSGHNTVSWYQQALGQGPQFIFQYYREEENGRGNFPPRFSGLQFPNYSSELNVNALELDDSALYLCAWGAEAADTQYFGPGTRLTVL.

This clone was detected a few times. V gene TRBV28 combines with J gene TRBJ1-6; 9 positions agree with TRBD1. Germline V lookup: CDR1 MDHEN, CDR2 SYDVKM. V trimming: 7 bases; J trimming: 7 bases; junction bases outside the gene matches: 5. The CDR3 is made up of 14 amino acids. The CDR3 coding sequence is TGTGCCAGCACAACAGGGGGCGAAAATTCACCCCTCCACTTT. As protein: CASTTGGENSPLHF. Supplemented by reference TRBV28 and TRBJ1-6, the full variable domain reads DVKVTQSSRYLVKRTGEKVFLECVQDMDHENMFWYRQDPGLGLRLIYFSYDVKMKEKGDIPEGYSVSREKKERFSLILESASTNQTSMYLCASTTGGENSPLHFGNGTRLTVT.

The rearrangement uses TRBV7-7 and TRBJ2-3, with a weak D call TRBD1 (6 bases). The germline CDR1 and CDR2 sequences are SSHAT and FNYEAQ (reference sequence). The V gene lost 1 base and the J gene lost 1 base, with 6 bases spanning the gap. The CDR3 totals 14 residues. The CDR3 sequence is CASSLGGRTDTQYF. CDR3 sequence (DNA): TGTGCCAGCAGCTTAGGGGGGCGCACAGATACGCAGTATTTT.

This clone was recorded once. The chain uses TRBV10-3 and TRBJ2-2, with 11 nucleotides matching TRBD2. There are 16 residues in the CDR3. After removal of 6 bases from V and 4 bases from J, the junction contained 7 bases not matched to a gene. In germline, CDR1 is ENHRY, CDR2 SYGVKD. CDR3 in amino acids: CAIRPGTSGSTGELFF. The CDR3 DNA reads as TGTGCCATCAGACCCGGGACTAGCGGTTCCACCGGGGAGCTGTTTTTT.

The chain uses TRBV27 and TRBJ2-7, with D maybe TRBD1 (6 bases). Deletions cut 5 bases from V and 2 bases from J, with 19 bases between. Germline CDR1 reads MNHEY; CDR2 reads SMNVEV (reference sequence). This CDR3 has 16 amino acids. CDR3 region: CASSPGTSGAPYEQYF. For the CDR3, the DNA is TGTGCCAGCAGTCCCGGGACATCTGGGGCACCCTACGAGCAGTACTTC.

This chain links TRBV6-1 with TRBJ2-7; D call uncertain. The V and J ends lost 7 bases and 3 bases respectively, with 7 bases between them. Germline CDR1 reads MNHNS; CDR2 reads SASEGT. This CDR3 region has 11 residues. DNA of the CDR3: TGTGCCAGCACTTTACACTACGAGCAGTACTTC. This translates into CASTLHYEQYF.

The chain employs TRBV5-1 and TRBJ1-1; D is unresolved. The length of the CDR3 is 14 residues. V was pared by 2 bases and J by 0 bases, with 8 bases between. Germline CDR1 is SGHRS and CDR2 is YFSETQ. CDR3 region: CASSLQVLNTEAFF. As DNA, the CDR3 is TGCGCCAGCAGCTTACAAGTATTGAACACTGAAGCTTTCTTT.

V and J are TRBV19 and TRBJ1-3, with unresolved D. Germline CDR1 and CDR2: LNHDA and SQIVND (reference sequence). The V end was cut by 3 bases, the J end by 1 base, with 13 bases between. This CDR3 spans 16 amino acids. The CDR3 is CASSIYPLRSGNTIYF. The CDR3 DNA is TGTGCCAGTAGTATTTACCCCCTCAGATCTGGAAACACCATATATTTT.

This clone was seen only a few times. The V and J genes are TRBV7-2 and TRBJ2-1; D may be TRBD2 (5 bases). CDR3 length equals 13 residues. V was cut by 6 bases and J by 4 bases, with 10 bases left in between. CDR1 is SGHTA and CDR2 is FQGNSA in the germline V gene. This chain's CDR3 is CASSSGLYNEQFF. CDR3 in DNA: TGTGCCAGCAGTTCCGGACTGTACAATGAGCAGTTCTTC.

The V call is TRBV29-1, the J call TRBJ1-1; 12 bases are shared with TRBD1. The CDR3 consists of 13 residues. Germline-derived CDR1 and CDR2 are SQVTM and ANQGSEA. V lost 6 bases and J lost 7; bases outside the gene matches: 6. In DNA, the CDR3 is TGCAGCGTCGGGACAGGGGGCGTAAATGAAGCTTTCTTT. The encoded protein is CSVGTGGVNEAFF. The full variable domain, its missing parts supplied by reference TRBV29-1 and TRBJ1-1, is SAVISQKPSRDICQRGTSLTIQCQVDSQVTMMFWYRQQPGQSLTLIATANQGSEATYESGFVIDKFPISRPNLTFSTLTVSNMSPEDSSIYLCSVGTGGVNEAFFGQGTRLTVV.

This chain connects TRBV18 to TRBJ1-5, with 7 positions matching TRBD1. Germline values: CDR1 KGHSH, CDR2 LQKENI. Trimming cost V 2 bases and J 2 bases; bases outside gene matches: 6. The CDR3 length is 16 residues. This CDR3 reads CASSPAGGRGNQPQHF. In DNA form, the CDR3 reads TGTGCCAGCTCACCAGCAGGGGGAAGGGGCAATCAGCCCCAGCATTTT.

The chain has TRBV5-1 and TRBJ2-3; D gene unclear. V shed 0 bases and J shed 7 bases, with 6 bases lying between them. CDR3 length: 12 amino acids. Germline assignment: CDR1 SGHRS and CDR2 YFSETQ. The CDR3 DNA is TGCGCCAGCAGCTTGGACTTTAATACGCAGTATTTT. Its protein is CASSLDFNTQYF.

Written as DNA, the CDR3 is TGTGCCAGCAGCTCCCACACATGGGGAGCTGGGGCCAACGTCCTGACTTTC. Protein sequence: CASSSHTWGAGANVLTF. The rearrangement links TRBV7-2 to TRBJ2-6, with D maybe TRBD2 (5 bases). This CDR3 has 17 amino acids. With 4 bases removed from V and 2 bases from J, the gap between germline ends came to 15 bases. Germline-derived CDR1 and CDR2 are SGHTA and FQGNSA.

The genes are TRBV5-1 and TRBJ1-2; 7 positions agree with TRBD1. V dropped 2 bases and J dropped 2; count of bases not matched to a gene: 15. The CDR3 runs to 18 residues. CDR1 and CDR2 (germline): SGHRS, YFSETQ. The CDR3 is CASSLLSTGLASNYGYTF. As DNA, the CDR3 is TGCGCCAGCAGCTTACTCTCGACAGGGCTCGCGAGCAACTATGGCTACACCTTC.

This clone was recorded a few times. This chain uses TRBV28 with TRBJ1-1; D unresolved. Trimming stripped 5 bases from V and 2 bases from J, with 9 bases between. The length of the CDR3 is 13 residues. Germline CDR1 reads MDHEN; CDR2 reads SYDVKM. The CDR3, as DNA: TGTGCCAGCAGTCCCCAGTTCAACACTGAAGCTTTCTTT. Amino acid sequence: CASSPQFNTEAFF.